Shown below are 22 T cell receptor beta chains from a single sample sequenced in a study of Graves' ophthalmopathy and Graves' hyperthyroidism. The study amplified TCR beta CDR3 regions using RNA transcripts. The first-round RT-PCR employed HTBI primers together with the Qiagen OneStep RT-PCR kit. A multiplex PCR was then performed as the second round. One entry per CDR3 protein results from TCRdb running MiXCR on the multiplex PCR reads. The sample includes around 660,000 distinct CDR3 sequences, about two fifths of them seen just once. Sequenced material: peripheral blood. Receptors were obtained from an adult man with Graves' ophthalmopathy.

Many counts were recorded for this clonotype. The chain uses TRBV25-1 and TRBJ2-2; maybe TRBD2 (5 bases). The CDR3 length is 12 residues. Germline CDR1 is MGHDK and CDR2 is SYGVNS. Trimming stripped 8 bases from V and 2 bases from J, with 6 bases between. CDR3 in DNA: TGTGCCAGCGGGAGTAACACCGGGGAGCTGTTTTTT. This translates into CASGSNTGELFF.

The rearrangement uses TRBV2 and TRBJ1-1; the D is unclear. Germline V CDR1 and CDR2: SNHLY, FYNNEI. Trimming pared 4 bases from V and 3 bases from J, leaving 15 bases between. CDR3 length equals 15 residues. The CDR3 DNA is TGTGCCAGCAGTGCTAGATTTTGGACCCACACTGAAGCTTTCTTT. It translates to CASSARFWTHTEAFF.

The chain employs TRBV4-2 and TRBJ2-7, with 7 nucleotides matching TRBD1. V lost 2 bases to trimming and J lost 7 bases; unmatched junction nucleotides: 11. Germline values: CDR1 LGHNA, CDR2 YNFKEQ. CDR3 size: 15 residues. DNA for the CDR3: TGTGCCAGCAGCCAAACGGGACAGCTAATACATGAGCAGTACTTC. Translation gives CASSQTGQLIHEQYF.

This clonotype came up many times. This chain connects TRBV15 to TRBJ2-7; D gene ambiguous. This CDR3 spans 15 amino acids. From germline, CDR1 is LNHNV and CDR2 YYDKDF (reference sequence). Trimming stripped 0 bases from V and 2 bases from J, with 11 bases between. CDR3 sequence: CATSRDLARTYEQYF. In DNA, the CDR3 is TGTGCCACCAGCAGAGATTTGGCTCGAACCTACGAGCAGTACTTC. The variable domain in full, completed from reference TRBV15 and TRBJ2-7, reads DAMVIQNPRYQVTQFGKPVTLSCSQTLNHNVMYWYQQKSSQAPKLLFHYYDKDFNNEADTPDNFQSRRPNTSFCFLDIRSPGLGDTAMYLCATSRDLARTYEQYFGPGTRLTVT.

To note about this clonotype: Since a much larger clone is just one base distant, this may be a read error. The V and J genes are TRBV25-1 and TRBJ2-2; possible D gene TRBD2, 7 bases. Germline loops: CDR1 MGHDK, CDR2 SYGVNS. The CDR3 spans 16 residues. CDR3 sequence (DNA): TGTGCCAGCAGTGAATCTAGGGGGGGGCGCGTCGGGGGGCTGTTTTTT. Translation gives CASSESRGGRVGGLFF.

In the case of this clonotype: Compared with germline, one end of the junction differs, possibly owing to a read error. The chain has TRBV7-9 and TRBJ1-1; weak D call: TRBD1 (5 bases). The CDR3 extends over 17 amino acids. Germline V gene sequence: CDR1 SEHNR, CDR2 FQNEAQ (reference sequence). CDR3 amino acids: CASSPRDGRSLDTEAFF. DNA of the CDR3: TGCGCCAGCAGCCCAAGGGACGGCAGATCCTTGGACACTGAAGCTTTCTTT.

This clonotype was recorded many times. This sequence joins TRBV10-3 and TRBJ1-5, with unresolved D. In germline, CDR1 is ENHRY, CDR2 SYGVKD. V lost 6 bases and J lost 0, with 6 bases in between. The CDR3 consists of 13 residues. DNA for the CDR3: TGTGCCATCAGAACAGATAGCAATCAGCCCCAGCATTTT. Translated: CAIRTDSNQPQHF.

This clonotype was seen ten or more times. The chain combines TRBV7-2 with TRBJ2-7; 7 bases map to TRBD2. V was pared by 3 bases and J by 3 bases, with 2 bases of the junction left unmatched. The CDR3 length is 13 residues. Germline loops: CDR1 SGHTA, CDR2 FQGNSA. CDR3 amino acids: CASSLGLYYEQYF. In DNA, the CDR3 is TGTGCCAGCAGCTTGGGACTATACTACGAGCAGTACTTC.

This clonotype turned up a few times. This sequence joins TRBV20-1 and TRBJ2-5; possibly TRBD2 for D (5 bases). The V and J ends lost 1 base and 1 base respectively, with 22 bases between them. The CDR3 has 18 amino acids. From germline, CDR1 is DFQATT and CDR2 SNEGSKA (reference sequence). CDR3 nucleotide sequence: TGCAGTGCTAGAGTTTTCGATGCCTTAGCGCCTAGCCAAGAGACCCAGTACTTC. It encodes CSARVFDALAPSQETQYF.

The V call is TRBV7-2, the J call TRBJ2-6; the D is unclear. CDR1 SGHTA and CDR2 FQGNSA come from the germline V gene. The ends were cut back, 3 bases at V and 4 bases at J, with 13 bases in the middle. The CDR3 length is 16 residues. CDR3 nucleotides: TGTGCCAGCAGCTTTCGTAGGGTAACCGGGGCCAACGTCCTGACTTTC. Encoded protein: CASSFRRVTGANVLTF.

This clonotype was seen ten or more times. V gene TRBV20-1 combines with J gene TRBJ1-4; D is unclear. Trimming removed 6 bases from V and 0 bases from J, with 8 bases in between. Per germline, CDR1 DFQATT and CDR2 SNEGSKA (reference sequence). The CDR3 extends over 13 amino acids. The CDR3 protein is CSAPYATNEKLFF. Written as DNA, the CDR3 is TGCAGTGCCCCCTATGCAACTAATGAAAAACTGTTTTTT.

This clonotype has at least ten counts. The gene calls are TRBV7-8 and TRBJ2-7; tentative D call: TRBD2 (5 bases). Germline lookup yields CDR1 SGHVS and CDR2 FQNEAQ. The V gene lost 5 bases and the J gene lost 5 bases, with 19 bases spanning the gap. CDR3 length equals 15 residues. Here the CDR3 DNA reads TGTGCCAGCAGCCCCGAAAAGAGGGTGTACCACGAGCAGTACTTC. Translating it yields CASSPEKRVYHEQYF.

This clonotype occurred a few times. The chain couples TRBV12-3 or TRBV12-4 to TRBJ1-5; 8 nucleotides agree with TRBD1. This CDR3 comprises 18 residues. The V gene end was trimmed by 4 bases and the J gene end by 3 bases; junction bases not matched to a gene: 14. CDR3 coding DNA: TGTGCCAGCAGTTCTAGCTATTCCGGGACAGGAGACAATCAGCCCCAGCATTTT. Its translation: CASSSSYSGTGDNQPQHF.

In this sample, this clonotype turned up many times. This chain uses TRBV24-1 with TRBJ1-1; D gene unclear. Germline CDR1 and CDR2: KGHDR and SFDVKD. The V and J ends lost 6 bases and 0 bases respectively, with 7 bases between them. The CDR3 runs to 13 residues. The CDR3 loop reads CATSWEMNTEAFF. In DNA form, the CDR3 reads TGTGCCACCAGTTGGGAGATGAACACTGAAGCTTTCTTT.

This clonotype was seen a few times. The chain has TRBV18 and TRBJ2-7; unclear D gene. Germline CDR1 is KGHSH and CDR2 is LQKENI. V was trimmed by 0 bases and J by 5 bases, leaving 8 bases between them. The CDR3 consists of 13 residues. CDR3: CASSPPSLDEQYF. The CDR3 coding sequence is TGTGCCAGCTCACCACCTTCGCTCGACGAGCAGTACTTC. Looking up the rest from reference TRBV18 and TRBJ2-7 gives the full variable domain: NAGVMQNPRHLVRRRGQEARLRCSPMKGHSHVYWYRQLPEEGLKFMVYLQKENIIDESGMPKERFSAEFPKEGPSILRIQQVVRGDSAAYFCASSPPSLDEQYFGPGTRLTVT.

This clonotype was picked up many times. The CDR3 DNA sequence: TGTGCCAGCAGCCAAGTGGTACAGCCTAATGAAAAACTGTTTTTT. Protein: CASSQVVQPNEKLFF. The chain combines TRBV14 with TRBJ1-4; D is unresolved. Trimming shortened V by 1 base and J by 3 bases, and 9 bases separated the two germline ends. The CDR3 loop spans 15 amino acids. Germline CDR1 and CDR2: SGHDN and FVKESK. Full variable domain (missing parts from reference TRBV14 and TRBJ1-4): EAGVTQFPSHSVIEKGQTVTLRCDPISGHDNLYWYRRVMGKEIKFLLHFVKESKQDESGMPNNRFLAERTGGTYSTLKVQPAELEDSGVYFCASSQVVQPNEKLFFGSGTQLSVL.

This rearrangement joins TRBV2 to TRBJ1-5, with a weak D call TRBD1 (6 bases). Germline loops: CDR1 SNHLY, CDR2 FYNNEI. Trimming shortened V by 5 bases and J by 7 bases, and 15 bases separated the two germline ends. CDR3 size: 14 residues. The CDR3 nucleotides are TGTGCCAGCAGTTACTCCGGGGGCGGGCAGCCCCAGCATTTT. Protein product: CASSYSGGGQPQHF.

This clonotype was seen at least ten times. The rearrangement uses TRBV2 and TRBJ2-2, with 7 bases lining up with TRBD1. The CDR3 covers 13 residues. With V trimmed by 4 bases and J by 5 bases, 1 base remained unmatched. The germline gives CDR1 SNHLY, CDR2 FYNNEI. DNA for the CDR3: TGTGCCAGCAGTGCACAGGGGACCGGGGAGCTGTTTTTT. The encoded protein is CASSAQGTGELFF. The whole variable domain, filled in from reference TRBV2 and TRBJ2-2, reads EPEVTQTPSHQVTQMGQEVILRCVPISNHLYFYWYRQILGQKVEFLVSFYNNEISEKSEIFDDQFSVERPDGSNFTLKIRSTKLEDSAMYFCASSAQGTGELFFGEGSRLTVL.

V usage is TRBV24-1 and J usage is TRBJ2-4; D is uncertain. CDR1 is KGHDR, CDR2 SFDVKD, per germline. The germline V and J ends were trimmed by 4 bases and 8 bases, with 17 bases remaining between them. The CDR3 sequence is 15 residues long. Written as DNA, the CDR3 is TGTGCCACCAGTGACTTTAAGGACGGTAGAGACATTCAGTACTTC. Translating gives CATSDFKDGRDIQYF.

This clonotype was found many times. One end of the junction fails to match germline, which may point to a read error. V gene TRBV6-2 or TRBV6-3 combines with J gene TRBJ1-5; no definite D call. The germline gives CDR1 MNHEY, CDR2 SVGEGT. The CDR3 extends over 12 amino acids. The CDR3 DNA sequence: TGTGCCAGCAGTAGTAGCGATCAGCCCCAGCATTTT. It specifies CASSSSDQPQHF.

On this clonotype itself: Because it lacks the conserved phenylalanine or tryptophan at the end, this CDR3 is likely a read error. The chain carries TRBV20-1 and TRBJ2-6, with D perhaps TRBD1 (6 bases). Germline V CDR1 and CDR2: DFQATT, SNEGSKA (reference sequence). CDR3 size: 16 residues. The V end lost 6 bases, the J end lost 1 base, and 16 bases lay between the germline ends. In DNA form, the CDR3 reads TGCAGTGCCAAAGGACAGTCCCCGTCTGGGGCCAACGTCCTGACTCCA. Translated: CSAKGQSPSGANVLTP.

The genes are TRBV27 and TRBJ2-5, with D unclear. CDR1 is MNHEY and CDR2 is SMNVEV in the germline V gene (reference sequence). CDR3 length equals 13 residues. Trimming stripped 8 bases from V and 5 bases from J, with 15 bases between. The CDR3 loop reads CASGGIGLETQYF. The CDR3 nucleotides read TGTGCCAGCGGCGGAATAGGGTTGGAGACCCAGTACTTC.